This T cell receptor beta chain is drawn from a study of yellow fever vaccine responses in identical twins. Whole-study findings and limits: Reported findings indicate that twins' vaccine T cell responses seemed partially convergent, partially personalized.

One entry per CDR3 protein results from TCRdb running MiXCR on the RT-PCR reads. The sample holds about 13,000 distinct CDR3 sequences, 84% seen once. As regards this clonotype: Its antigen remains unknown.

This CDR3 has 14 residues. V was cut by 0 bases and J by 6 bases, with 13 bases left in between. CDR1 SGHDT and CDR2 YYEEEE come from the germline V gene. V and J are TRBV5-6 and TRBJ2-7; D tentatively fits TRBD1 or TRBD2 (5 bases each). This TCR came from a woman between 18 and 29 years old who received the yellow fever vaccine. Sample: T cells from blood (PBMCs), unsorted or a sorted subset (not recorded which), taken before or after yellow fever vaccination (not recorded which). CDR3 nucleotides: TGTGCCAGCAGCTTGGATCAGGGTGGGGGCGAGCAGTACTTC. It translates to CASSLDQGGGEQYF.